Described below is a single T cell receptor (beta chain) sequence and its context. TCRdb's table, derived via immunoSEQ multiplex PCR, lists solely in-frame clones and lacks some. The table includes roughly 130,000 clones, 84% detected once. Time point denoted: pretreatment peripheral blood. This entry is derived from a study of PD-L1 blockade in urothelial cancer. Sample: PBMCs, taken around atezolizumab (anti-PD-L1) treatment. The TCR comes from a middle-aged man with urothelial cancer.

Written as DNA, the CDR3 is TGTGCCAGCAGCACCCCACAGGGAAGGAACACTGAAGCTTTCTTT. Protein sequence: CASSTPQGRNTEAFF. The V call is TRBV28, the J call TRBJ1-1, with D perhaps matching TRBD1 (6 bases). CDR3 size: 15 residues. With 6 bases removed from V and 1 base from J, the gap between germline ends came to 15 bases. Germline loops: CDR1 MDHEN, CDR2 SYDVKM.